These 20 T cell receptor beta chains share one sample of origin, sequenced in a study of control samples from healthy donors and cancer patients. This table comes from immunoSEQ multiplex PCR, and its TCRdb copy is limited to in-frame clones, with some not included. The sample gives about 160,000 clones, 96% of which show up once; approximately 1% is in the top ten. Sequencing used blood. Receptors were obtained from a woman aged 25 to 39 in good health.

The J gene is TRBJ1-6, the V gene TRBV9; tentatively, D is TRBD1 (5 bases). The V end was cut by 0 bases, the J end by 7 bases, with 8 bases between. CDR1 is SGDLS, CDR2 YYNGEE, per germline. CDR3 length: 14 residues. The CDR3: CASSVVGGNSPLHF. The CDR3 DNA is TGTGCCAGCAGCGTAGTCGGGGGGAATTCACCCCTCCACTTT.

CDR3 sequence: CASSFWGQGAERGYTF. In DNA, the CDR3 is TGTGCCAGCAGTTTTTGGGGACAGGGGGCTGAGCGTGGCTACACCTTC. V is TRBV28 and J is TRBJ1-2, with 12 bases that match TRBD1. CDR3 length: 16 residues. CDR1 is MDHEN, CDR2 SYDVKM, per germline. The ends lost 3 bases at V and 7 bases at J; junction bases unmatched: 9.

The V call is TRBV10-3, the J call TRBJ2-7; D perhaps matches TRBD2 (5 bases). V was shortened by 2 bases and J by 3 bases, with 5 bases between the two germline ends. CDR1 ENHRY and CDR2 SYGVKD come from the germline V gene. The length of the CDR3 is 12 residues. In nucleotides, the CDR3 is TGTGCCATCAGTGAGACTAGCTACGAGCAGTACTTC. Translated: CAISETSYEQYF.

The chain uses TRBV5-1 and TRBJ2-3; D is unclear. V was clipped by 4 bases and J by 6 bases, with 9 bases between them. Germline V gives CDR1 SGHRS, CDR2 YFSETQ. This CDR3 comprises 12 residues. DNA for the CDR3: TGCGCCAGCAGCATTTACGCCGATACGCAGTATTTT. Protein product: CASSIYADTQYF.

This chain connects TRBV6-4 to TRBJ2-2; maybe TRBD2 (6 bases). The ends were cut back, 8 bases at V and 6 bases at J, with 13 bases in the middle. Germline-derived CDR1 and CDR2 are MRHNA and SNTAGT. CDR3 length: 13 amino acids. The CDR3 region is CASGTGAAGELFF. The CDR3 coding sequence is TGTGCCAGCGGGACTGGGGCCGCCGGGGAGCTGTTTTTT.

The chain employs TRBV10-3 and TRBJ2-7, with 10 bases matching TRBD2. CDR3 length: 15 residues. J lost 3 bases, V lost 6 bases, and 8 bases had no gene match. CDR1 is ENHRY, CDR2 SYGVKD, per germline. The CDR3 coding sequence is TGTGCCATCAGGACACTAGCGGGGACCTTCTACGAGCAGTACTTC. Amino acids: CAIRTLAGTFYEQYF.

In nucleotides, the CDR3 is TGTGCCTGGAGTGACTGGAGCTTAGAAGGGGACAAAAACATTCAGTACTTC. The encoded protein is CAWSDWSLEGDKNIQYF. The V call is TRBV30, the J call TRBJ2-4, with D perhaps matching TRBD1 (5 bases). V lost 1 base to trimming and J lost 3 bases, with 19 bases between them. Germline assignment: CDR1 GTSNPN and CDR2 SVGIG (reference sequence). The CDR3 has 17 residues.

V is TRBV6-6 and J is TRBJ2-2, with TRBD2 matching 10 bases. This CDR3 is 16 amino acids long. The trim removed 5 bases at V and 0 bases at J, leaving 3 bases unmatched. From germline, CDR1 is MNHNY and CDR2 SVGAGI (reference sequence). The CDR3 sequence: CASSTGLATNTGELFF. Written as DNA, the CDR3 is TGTGCCAGCAGTACGGGACTAGCGACGAACACCGGGGAGCTGTTTTTT.

The chain uses TRBV4-2 and TRBJ1-3; weak D call: TRBD1 (5 bases). Per germline, CDR1 LGHNA and CDR2 YNFKEQ. The CDR3 length is 15 residues. V was shortened by 1 base and J by 0 bases, with 7 bases between the two germline ends. In nucleotides, the CDR3 is TGTGCCAGCAGCCAAGGGGGGATCTCTGGAAACACCATATATTTT. This gives the protein CASSQGGISGNTIYF.

V gene TRBV3-1 (or the pseudogene TRBV3-2) combines with J gene TRBJ1-6; no firm D call. Trimming removed 1 base at V and 10 bases at J, with 11 bases between. The length of the CDR3 is 14 residues. Germline CDR1 LGHDT, CDR2 YNNKEL (reference sequence). The CDR3 DNA reads as TGTGCCAGCAGCCAAGTTCCTGGGTACTCACCCCTCCACTTT. Amino acids: CASSQVPGYSPLHF.

The V and J genes are TRBV24-1 and TRBJ2-5; no firm D call. Trimming cost V 5 bases and J 3 bases, with 12 bases left between them. The CDR3 is 14 amino acids. Looked up from germline, CDR1 is KGHDR and CDR2 is SFDVKD. For the CDR3, the DNA is TGTGCCACCAGTGCCTTGGGCCATAAAGAGACCCAGTACTTC. This sequence encodes CATSALGHKETQYF.

This sequence joins TRBV18 and TRBJ2-1; D not certain. Per germline, CDR1 KGHSH and CDR2 LQKENI. V was clipped by 3 bases and J by 8 bases, with 17 bases between them. The CDR3 covers 15 residues. CDR3 residues: CASSPTGQARDEQFF. The CDR3, as DNA: TGTGCCAGCTCACCTACTGGGCAGGCTAGGGATGAGCAGTTCTTC.

The gene calls are TRBV4-2 and TRBJ1-4; 12 nucleotides line up with TRBD1. The CDR3 has 16 amino acids. Germline V CDR1 and CDR2: LGHNA, YNFKEQ. V trimming: 0 bases; J trimming: 13 bases; junction bases outside the gene matches: 9. CDR3 sequence (DNA): TGTGCCAGCAGCCAAGATATAGGGACAGGGGGCCCGGGACTGTTTTTT. Translation: CASSQDIGTGGPGLFF.

The chain is built from TRBV5-1 and TRBJ2-5; 8 bases align to TRBD2. V shed 4 bases and J 0 bases; nucleotides not matched to a gene: 5. Germline V gives CDR1 SGHRS, CDR2 YFSETQ. The length of the CDR3 is 15 residues. CDR3: CASSEVAGYQETQYF. The CDR3 coding sequence is TGCGCCAGCAGCGAAGTAGCGGGGTACCAAGAGACCCAGTACTTC. The variable domain in full, completed from reference TRBV5-1 and TRBJ2-5, reads KAGVTQTPRYLIKTRGQQVTLSCSPISGHRSVSWYQQTPGQGLQFLFEYFSETQRNKGNFPGRFSGRQFSNSRSEMNVSTLELGDSALYLCASSEVAGYQETQYFGPGTRLLVL.

The chain recombines TRBV15 with TRBJ1-5; perhaps TRBD1 as D (5 bases). Germline V lookup: CDR1 LNHNV, CDR2 YYDKDF (reference sequence). Between the trimmed V and J ends, which lost 1 base and 2 bases, there was a span of 12 bases. The CDR3 totals 16 residues. CDR3 loop: CATSRGAEGRNQPQHF. The DNA of the CDR3 is TGTGCCACCAGCAGAGGCGCTGAGGGACGCAATCAGCCCCAGCATTTT.

The rearrangement links TRBV5-6 to TRBJ1-6; 9 nucleotides align to TRBD1. The CDR3 is 17 amino acids. Trimming at V came to 4 bases and at J to 8 bases, leaving 13 bases not matched to a gene. From germline, CDR1 is SGHDT and CDR2 YYEEEE. CDR3 nucleotide sequence: TGTGCCAGCAGCCCGAGGGGCGGACAGGGGCGGTATTCACCCCTCCACTTT. This codes for CASSPRGGQGRYSPLHF.

This chain uses TRBV7-5 with TRBJ1-5. TRBV7-5 is listed as a pseudogene. The CDR3 sequence is 14 residues long. Written as DNA, the CDR3 is TGTGCCAGAAGCTTAGGGGGAAGCAATCAGCCCCAGCATTTT. Its translation is CARSLGGSNQPQHF.

The chain has TRBV2 and TRBJ1-5; 8 nucleotides align to TRBD1. J gave up 3 bases and V 4 bases, and 2 bases lay outside the gene matches. CDR1 is SNHLY and CDR2 is FYNNEI in the germline V gene. This CDR3 contains 14 residues. The CDR3 nucleotides read TGTGCCAGCAGTGCGGACAGGGACAATCAGCCCCAGCATTTT. Its translation: CASSADRDNQPQHF.

The chain employs TRBV5-8 and TRBJ2-7; TRBD1 agrees at 8 bases. Per the germline V gene, CDR1 is SGHTS and CDR2 is YDEGEE. This CDR3 spans 14 amino acids. Trimming cost V 2 bases and J 3 bases; bases outside gene matches: 4. The CDR3 region has the DNA TGTGCCAGCAGCTTACAGGGGGTTCACTACGAGCAGTACTTC. Its translation is CASSLQGVHYEQYF.

This clone was seen just once. The rearrangement joins TRBV7-2 to TRBJ1-1; D may be TRBD1 (6 bases). Looked up from germline, CDR1 is SGHTA and CDR2 is FQGNSA. Trimming removed 5 bases at V and 5 bases at J, with 12 bases between. CDR3 length: 13 amino acids. The CDR3 is CASSRDRQTEAFF. CDR3 in DNA: TGTGCCAGCAGCCGCGACAGGCAAACTGAAGCTTTCTTT.